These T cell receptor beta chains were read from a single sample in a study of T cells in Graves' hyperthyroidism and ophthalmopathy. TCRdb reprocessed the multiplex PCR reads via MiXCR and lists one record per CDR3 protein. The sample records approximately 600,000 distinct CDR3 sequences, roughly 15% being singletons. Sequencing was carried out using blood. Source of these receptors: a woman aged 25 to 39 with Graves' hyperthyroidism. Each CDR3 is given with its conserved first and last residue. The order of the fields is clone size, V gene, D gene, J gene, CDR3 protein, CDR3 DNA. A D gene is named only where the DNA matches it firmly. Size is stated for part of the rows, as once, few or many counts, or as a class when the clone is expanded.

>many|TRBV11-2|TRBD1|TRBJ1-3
CASSDRGLGNTIYF
TGTGCCAGCAGCGACAGGGGGCTCGGAAACACCATATATTTT
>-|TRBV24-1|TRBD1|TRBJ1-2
CATSPSGWTGGSYGYTF
TGTGCCACCAGTCCCTCCGGATGGACAGGGGGAAGCTATGGCTACACCTTC
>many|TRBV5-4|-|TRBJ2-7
CASSLQIALLYEQYF
TGTGCCAGCAGCTTGCAAATAGCCCTCCTCTACGAGCAGTACTTC
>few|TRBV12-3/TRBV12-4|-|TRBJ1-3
CASSPDRHSGNTIYF
TGTGCCAGCAGTCCTGACAGGCATTCTGGAAACACCATATATTTT
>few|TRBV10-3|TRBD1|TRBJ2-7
CATPRGQGDEQYF
TGTGCCACCCCAAGGGGACAGGGAGACGAGCAGTACTTC
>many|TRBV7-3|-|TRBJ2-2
CASSSSSAGELFF
TGTGCCAGCAGCTCAAGCAGCGCCGGGGAGCTGTTTTTT
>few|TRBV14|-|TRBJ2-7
CASSLRRVRTYEQYF
TGTGCCAGCAGCCTCCGGCGGGTGCGGACCTACGAGCAGTACTTC
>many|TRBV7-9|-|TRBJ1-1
CASSLGVTREAFF
TGTGCCAGCAGCTTAGGAGTAACCCGTGAAGCTTTCTTT
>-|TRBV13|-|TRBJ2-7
CASSLGRAPYEQYF
TGTGCCAGCAGCTTAGGCAGGGCACCCTACGAGCAGTACTTC
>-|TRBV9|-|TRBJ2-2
CASSVGNSANTGELFF
TGTGCCAGCAGCGTAGGTAATAGCGCGAACACCGGGGAGCTGTTTTTT
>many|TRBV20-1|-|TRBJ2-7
CSARRQLYPTYEQYF
TGCAGTGCTAGGCGTCAACTATATCCGACCTACGAGCAGTACTTC
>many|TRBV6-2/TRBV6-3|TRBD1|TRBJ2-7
CASIGTGTYEQYF
TGTGCCAGCATTGGGACAGGGACCTACGAGCAGTACTTC
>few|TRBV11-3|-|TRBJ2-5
CASSLYYRAGKETQYF
TGTGCCAGCAGCTTATACTATCGGGCAGGAAAAGAGACCCAGTACTTC
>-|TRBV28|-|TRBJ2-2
CPSNLGLAVAGELFF
TGTCCCAGCAATCTAGGGCTAGCAGTGGCCGGGGAGCTGTTTTTT
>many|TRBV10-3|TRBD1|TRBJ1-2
CAISESPRQGANYGYTF
TGTGCCATCAGTGAGTCTCCTAGACAGGGAGCTAACTATGGCTACACCTTC
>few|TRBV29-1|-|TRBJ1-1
CSIVHKGSSTEAFF
TGCAGCATCGTACACAAGGGCTCGTCCACTGAAGCTTTCTTT
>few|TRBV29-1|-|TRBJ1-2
CSVEAGVNGYTF
TGCAGCGTTGAAGCAGGGGTGAATGGCTACACCTTC
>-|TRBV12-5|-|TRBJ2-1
CASGVAGSPTYNEQFF
TGTGCTAGTGGTGTAGCCGGGAGCCCTACCTACAATGAGCAGTTCTTC
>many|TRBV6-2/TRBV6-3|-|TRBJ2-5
CASSTPGDQETQYF
TGTGCCAGCAGTACTCCGGGAGATCAAGAGACCCAGTACTTC
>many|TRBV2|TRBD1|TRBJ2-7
CASSEGDRGGYEQYF
TGTGCCAGCAGTGAAGGCGACAGGGGTGGGTACGAGCAGTACTTC
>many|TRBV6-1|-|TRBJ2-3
CASSGISTDTQYF
TGTGCCAGCAGCGGGATTAGCACAGATACGCAGTATTTT
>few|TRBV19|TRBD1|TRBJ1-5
CATQDRVNQPQHF
TGTGCCACCCAGGACAGGGTCAATCAGCCCCAGCATTTT
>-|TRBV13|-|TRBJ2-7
CASSSEGETPYEQYF
TGTGCCAGCAGTTCCGAGGGGGAGACACCCTACGAGCAGTACTTC
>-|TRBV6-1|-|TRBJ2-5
CASRGGDQETQYF
TGTGCCAGCAGGGGTGGTGATCAAGAGACCCAGTACTTC
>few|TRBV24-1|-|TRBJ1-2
CATSDYEGYTF
TGTGCCACCAGTGATTACGAGGGCTACACCTTC
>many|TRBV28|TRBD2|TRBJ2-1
CASSFVTGGEQFF
TGTGCCAGCAGTTTCGTTACGGGAGGGGAGCAGTTCTTC
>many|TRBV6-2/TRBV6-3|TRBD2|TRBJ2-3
CASLSGLAGTDTQYF
TGTGCCAGCTTATCGGGACTAGCGGGAACAGATACGCAGTATTTT
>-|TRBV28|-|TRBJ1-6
CASSLGSRSLHF
TGTGCCAGCAGTTTAGGCAGCCGATCCCTCCACTTT
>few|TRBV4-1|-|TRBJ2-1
CASSQASSSEQFF
TGCGCCAGCAGCCAAGCGAGCTCTAGTGAGCAGTTCTTC
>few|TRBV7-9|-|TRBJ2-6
CASSGLGAGAGANVLTF
TGTGCCAGCAGCGGCTTGGGGGCAGGGGCTGGGGCCAACGTCCTGACTTTC
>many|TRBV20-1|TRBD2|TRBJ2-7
CSGETGLAGLEQYF
TGCAGTGGCGAGACGGGACTAGCGGGACTCGAGCAGTACTTC
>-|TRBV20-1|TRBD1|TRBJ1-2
CSAEGTVIYGYTF
TGCAGTGCTGAGGGGACAGTCATCTATGGCTACACCTTC
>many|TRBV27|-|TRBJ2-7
CASSLTGTESSYEQYF
TGTGCCAGCAGTTTAACGGGCACAGAGAGCTCCTACGAGCAGTACTTC
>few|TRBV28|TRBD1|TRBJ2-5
CASSPNLQQGVGRETQYF
TGTGCCAGCAGTCCGAACCTCCAACAGGGGGTAGGGCGGGAGACCCAGTACTTC
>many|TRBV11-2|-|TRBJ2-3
CASSFRRSQFTDTQYF
TGTGCCAGCAGCTTTCGGCGGAGCCAGTTCACAGATACGCAGTATTTT
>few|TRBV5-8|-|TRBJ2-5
CASSFGEGLMETQYF
TGTGCCAGCAGCTTTGGTGAAGGGTTGATGGAGACCCAGTACTTC
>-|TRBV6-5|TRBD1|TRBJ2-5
CASSYGRTGGETQYF
TGTGCCAGCAGTTACGGACGGACAGGGGGCGAGACCCAGTACTTC
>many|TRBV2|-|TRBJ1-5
CASRKGGQPQHF
TGTGCCAGCCGAAAGGGAGGTCAGCCCCAGCATTTT
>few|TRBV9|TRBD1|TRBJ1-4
CASSVHRGLEEKLFF
TGTGCCAGCAGCGTACACAGGGGGCTAGAGGAAAAACTGTTTTTT
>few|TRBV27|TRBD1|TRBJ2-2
CASSLYLGQDNTGELFF
TGTGCCAGCAGTTTATACCTCGGACAGGACAACACCGGGGAGCTGTTTTTT
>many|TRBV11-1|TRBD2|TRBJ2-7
CASSRGTSGRAYEQYF
TGTGCCAGCAGCCGCGGGACTAGCGGGAGGGCCTACGAGCAGTACTTC
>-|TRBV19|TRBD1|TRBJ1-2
CASSIAGTGDGYTF
TGTGCCAGTAGTATTGCCGGGACAGGGGATGGCTACACCTTC